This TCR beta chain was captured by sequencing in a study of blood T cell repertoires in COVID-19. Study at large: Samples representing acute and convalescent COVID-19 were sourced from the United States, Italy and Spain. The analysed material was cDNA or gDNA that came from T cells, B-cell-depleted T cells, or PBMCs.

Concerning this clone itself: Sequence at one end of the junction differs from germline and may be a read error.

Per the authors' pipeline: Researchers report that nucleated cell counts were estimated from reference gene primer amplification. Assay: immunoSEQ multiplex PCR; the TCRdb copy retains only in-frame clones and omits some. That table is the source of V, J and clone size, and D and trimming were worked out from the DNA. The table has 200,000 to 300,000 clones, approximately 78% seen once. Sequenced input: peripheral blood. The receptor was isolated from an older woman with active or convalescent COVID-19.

The CDR3 sequence is CASSPGTGEGETQYF. As DNA, the CDR3 is TGTGCTAGCAGCCCCGGGACAGGGGAGGGAGAGACCCAGTACTTC. The chain couples TRBV7-7 to TRBJ2-5, with TRBD1 matching over 10 bases. Germline assignment: CDR1 SSHAT and CDR2 FNYEAQ (reference sequence). This CDR3 is 15 amino acids long.